This TCR beta chain comes out of a study of radiation and T cells in renal cell carcinoma. Germline values: CDR1 SEHNR, CDR2 FQNEAQ (reference sequence). The junction had 1 base not matched to a gene; V was cut back by 3 bases and J by 0 bases. The CDR3 contains 14 residues. Points from the study as a whole: Irradiated tumors had higher TCR clonality than control tumors. Dominant CDR3 motifs were more common in irradiated tumors than controls.

The table lists this clone with a few counts. As yet, its antigen is unknown. Regarding treatment: treatment-naive control, cytoreductive nephrectomy. Treatment-naive patients without radiation supplied the control tumors at nephrectomy. The tumor was a clear cell renal cell carcinoma. Profiled with immunoSEQ multiplex PCR; TCRdb holds only in-frame clones, not every one. In the table there are roughly 10,000 clones, around 56% of which are singletons. This TCR was sampled from a man between 40 and 49 years old with renal cell carcinoma. The source material was tumor tissue, sampled from a patient whose treatment was nephrectomy without radiotherapy. The V and J genes are TRBV7-9 and TRBJ1-1, with 7 nucleotides matching TRBD1. CDR3 residues: CASSLGTVNTEAFF. Written as DNA, the CDR3 is TGTGCCAGCAGCTTGGGGACAGTGAACACTGAAGCTTTCTTT.